One and the same sample provided the 12 T cell receptor beta chains below, sequenced in a study of T-cell reconstitution after alpha-beta-depleted transplantation in children. Preparation of the TCRbeta library involved a method that used unique molecular identifiers. MiXCR was run by TCRdb on the PCR reads, yielding one entry per CDR3 protein. The sample holds approximately 400,000 distinct CDR3 sequences, under 13% seen once. The sample was PBMCs from the stem cell graft donor, taken from the stem cell graft. The receptors come from a human donor who donated a stem cell graft to a child with acute myeloid leukemia.

The chain is built from TRBV7-3 and TRBJ2-7; 7 nucleotides agree with TRBD2. CDR1 is SGHTA, CDR2 FQGTGA, per germline. The CDR3 consists of 15 residues. J gave up 2 bases and V 5 bases, and 9 bases lay outside the gene matches. CDR3 nucleotide sequence: TGTGCCAGCAGCCAACTACCGGGAGGCCCCTACGAGCAGTACTTC. It codes for CASSQLPGGPYEQYF.

The chain links TRBV20-1 to TRBJ1-1; perhaps TRBD1 as D (5 bases). Trimming left V 5 bases short and J 3 bases short, with 13 bases between. CDR3 size: 13 residues. The germline CDR1 and CDR2 sequences are DFQATT and SNEGSKA (reference sequence). The CDR3 region has the DNA TGCAGTGCTGAGGGACCGGGGGACACTGAAGCTTTCTTT. Protein product: CSAEGPGDTEAFF.

CDR3 protein: CSVWRRNTIYF. CDR3 bases: TGCAGCGTTTGGAGGAGAAACACCATATATTTT. V usage is TRBV29-1 and J usage is TRBJ1-3; D remains ambiguous. Trimming removed 5 bases at V and 5 bases at J, with 7 bases between. This CDR3 is 11 amino acids long. Germline V gene lookup returns CDR1 SQVTM and CDR2 ANQGSEA.

The rearrangement links TRBV3-1 to TRBJ2-7; no definite D call. Germline V gene data show CDR1 as LGHDT and CDR2 as YNNKEL (reference sequence). This CDR3 is 13 amino acids long. The germline V and J ends were trimmed by 1 base and 6 bases, with 10 bases remaining between them. CDR3 DNA sequence: TGTGCCAGCAGCCAAGCGAAGACCTCCGAGCAGTACTTC. Translation: CASSQAKTSEQYF.

The V call is TRBV13, the J call TRBJ1-2; D not certain. Germline-derived CDR1 and CDR2 are PRHDT and FYEKMQ (reference sequence). V was clipped by 10 bases and J by 5 bases, with 23 bases between them. This CDR3 contains 15 residues. CDR3 loop: CATNDGQTGLYGYTF. DNA of the CDR3: TGTGCCACCAACGACGGGCAGACTGGGCTATATGGCTACACCTTC.

This chain links TRBV5-6 with TRBJ1-5; weak D call: TRBD1 (5 bases). This CDR3 is 15 amino acids long. Trimming removed 1 base at V and 4 bases at J, with 12 bases between. Germline CDR1 is SGHDT and CDR2 is YYEEEE. DNA of the CDR3: TGTGCCAGCAGCTTGTTAACAGGCGCAAATCAGCCCCAGCATTTT. This sequence encodes CASSLLTGANQPQHF.

This clonotype was observed a few times. V is TRBV6-5 and J is TRBJ2-5, with TRBD1 as a possible D gene (5 bases). CDR3 size: 13 residues. Looked up from germline, CDR1 is MNHEY and CDR2 is SVGAGI. Trimming took 4 bases from V and 2 from J, leaving 8 bases between them. The CDR3 here is CASSWTSQETQYF. CDR3 coding DNA: TGTGCCAGCAGTTGGACATCGCAAGAGACCCAGTACTTC.

Ten or more counts support this clonotype. The chain combines TRBV5-5 with TRBJ2-1, with no clear D. CDR1 and CDR2 from the germline V gene are SGHKS and YYEKEE (reference sequence). The V end was cut by 1 base, the J end by 1 base, with 9 bases between. This CDR3 has 15 amino acids. The CDR3 region is CASSLSVSSYNEQFF. CDR3 in DNA: TGTGCCAGCAGCTTGTCTGTTTCGTCCTACAATGAGCAGTTCTTC.

The chain carries TRBV29-1 and TRBJ2-5; no clear D gene. With 5 bases removed from V and 5 bases from J, the gap between germline ends came to 9 bases. The CDR3 is 11 amino acids. Germline V gene sequence: CDR1 SQVTM, CDR2 ANQGSEA. CDR3 sequence (DNA): TGCAGCGTTTATGATGGGGAGACCCAGTACTTC. Amino acid sequence: CSVYDGETQYF.

J is TRBJ2-7 and V is TRBV5-6; TRBD1 or TRBD2 may be the D gene (5 bases each). There are 13 residues in the CDR3. Germline lookup yields CDR1 SGHDT and CDR2 YYEEEE. The CDR3 nucleotides read TGTGCCAGCAGCTTGCGAGGGGACCCAAGGCTGAACGTC. Protein: CASSLRGDPRLNV.

V gene TRBV27 combines with J gene TRBJ2-2; D might be TRBD2 (5 bases). CDR3 length: 16 amino acids. CDR1 is MNHEY, CDR2 SMNVEV, per germline (reference sequence). Trimming took off 6 bases at V and 8 bases at J, with 22 bases between the two ends. CDR3 sequence (DNA): TGTGCCAGCAGCCCAAGGCAGGAGCCGCCGGGGGGGGAGCTGTTTTTT. Encoded protein: CASSPRQEPPGGELFF.

This chain connects TRBV29-1 to TRBJ2-1; TRBD2 matches at 8 bases. Germline values: CDR1 SQVTM, CDR2 ANQGSEA. The CDR3 has 15 amino acids. The V and J ends lost 1 base and 2 bases, in that order; junction bases with no gene match: 4. The CDR3 here is CSVEAIAGTYNEQFF. The CDR3 DNA follows: TGCAGCGTTGAAGCAATAGCGGGGACCTACAATGAGCAGTTCTTC.